These 16 T cell receptor beta chains came from one sample sequenced in a study of T cell responses to AZD1222 COVID-19 vaccine. The data were produced by immunoSEQ multiplex PCR, yet TCRdb's version contains in-frame clones alone and is incomplete. The table includes around 130,000 clones, 85% to 90% detected once. Source: peripheral blood, taken on day 0 of AZD1222 vaccination. The receptors here all came from an adult in good health.

The chain carries TRBV19 and TRBJ2-4; D not resolved. This CDR3 comprises 13 residues. Trimming took off 8 bases at V and 2 bases at J, with 10 bases between the two ends. CDR1 and CDR2 (germline): LNHDA, SQIVND (reference sequence). The CDR3 protein is CASQSGTKNIQYF. In DNA form, the CDR3 reads TGTGCCAGTCAGAGTGGTACCAAAAACATTCAGTACTTC.

V usage is TRBV4-1 and J usage is TRBJ1-3, with 8 bases identical to TRBD1. Germline V lookup: CDR1 MGHRA, CDR2 YSYEKL. The J segment lost 5 bases and the V segment lost 6 bases, leaving 12 bases of the junction unmatched. The length of the CDR3 is 16 residues. The CDR3 coding sequence is TGCGCCAGCAGTGCCCCGGGACAGGATATTCGAAACACCATATATTTT. Translation gives CASSAPGQDIRNTIYF.

The genes are TRBV20-1 and TRBJ1-1, with D perhaps TRBD1 (5 bases). The CDR3 length is 15 residues. Trimming pared 3 bases from V and 0 bases from J, leaving 14 bases between. From germline, CDR1 is DFQATT and CDR2 SNEGSKA (reference sequence). CDR3 nucleotides: TGCAGTGCTAGTGACCAGGGAGCCTTGAACACTGAAGCTTTCTTT. Translating gives CSASDQGALNTEAFF.

The V and J genes are TRBV4-1 and TRBJ2-7; 7 bases match TRBD1. This CDR3 spans 14 amino acids. Losses at the gene ends were 1 base for V and 2 bases for J; bases not matched to a gene: 2. CDR1 and CDR2 (germline): MGHRA, YSYEKL. CDR3 sequence reads: CASSQGQGAYEQYF. CDR3 DNA: TGCGCCAGCAGCCAAGGTCAGGGGGCCTACGAGCAGTACTTC.

This sequence joins TRBV4-2 and TRBJ2-7, with D uncertain. V gave up 0 bases and J gave up 0 bases, with 9 bases separating them. This CDR3 is built from 15 residues. Germline V CDR1 and CDR2: LGHNA, YNFKEQ. CDR3 coding DNA: TGTGCCAGCAGCCAAGAGTTGAGCTCCTCCTACGAGCAGTACTTC. It translates to CASSQELSSSYEQYF.

This clone was picked up a small number of times. This chain connects TRBV4-3 to TRBJ2-3, with 9 positions matching TRBD2. Germline V gene data show CDR1 as LGHNA and CDR2 as YSLEER. This CDR3 region has 15 residues. V trimming: 1 base; J trimming: 4 bases; junction bases outside the gene matches: 3. The CDR3 nucleotides are TGCGCCAGCAGCCAAGCAGCGGGGGGTTCAGATACGCAGTATTTT. Its translation is CASSQAAGGSDTQYF.

The genes are TRBV6-1 and TRBJ1-5; TRBD1 is a possible D gene (6 bases). Per the germline V gene, CDR1 is MNHNS and CDR2 is SASEGT. Trimming took 1 base from V and 7 from J, leaving 8 bases between them. The CDR3 length is 13 residues. The CDR3 reads CASSEGGHQPQHF. The CDR3 DNA is TGTGCCAGCAGTGAAGGGGGACACCAGCCCCAGCATTTT.

The gene calls are TRBV5-5 and TRBJ2-1; TRBD2 matches 13 bases. V lost 3 bases, J lost 5 bases, and 5 bases stayed unmatched. The CDR3 spans 16 residues. Germline V lookup: CDR1 SGHKS, CDR2 YYEKEE (reference sequence). CDR3 loop: CASSSGLAGVNNEQFF. The CDR3 DNA follows: TGTGCCAGCAGCTCCGGACTAGCGGGGGTTAACAATGAGCAGTTCTTC. Complete variable domain (other parts from reference TRBV5-5 and TRBJ2-1): DAGVTQSPTHLIKTRGQQVTLRCSPISGHKSVSWYQQVLGQGPQFIFQYYEKEERGRGNFPDRFSARQFPNYSSELNVNALLLGDSALYLCASSSGLAGVNNEQFFGPGTRLTVL.

This chain uses TRBV28 with TRBJ1-1; 7 bases fit TRBD1. V was clipped by 6 bases and J by 7 bases; unmatched bases: 8. Germline V gene lookup returns CDR1 MDHEN and CDR2 SYDVKM. The CDR3 has 13 residues. The CDR3 loop reads CASRLGQAIEAFF. DNA for the CDR3: TGTGCCAGCAGACTCGGACAGGCGATTGAAGCTTTCTTT.

The chain combines TRBV4-2 with TRBJ2-1, with D maybe TRBD2 (6 bases). Per germline, CDR1 LGHNA and CDR2 YNFKEQ. Between the trimmed V and J ends, which lost 1 base and 3 bases, there was a span of 10 bases. The CDR3 is made up of 15 amino acids. Here the CDR3 DNA reads TGTGCCAGCAGCCAAGGGTCTAGCGACTACAATGAGCAGTTCTTC. It yields the protein CASSQGSSDYNEQFF.

The chain joins TRBV3-1 (or the pseudogene TRBV3-2) to TRBJ1-5, with 7 positions matching TRBD1. The germline V gene encodes CDR1 LGHDT and CDR2 YNNKEL (reference sequence). Unmatched junction bases numbered 8, after V lost 2 bases and J lost 7 bases. CDR3 size: 15 residues. The CDR3 is CASSQTQGEGQPQHF. The CDR3 coding sequence is TGTGCCAGCAGCCAAACGCAGGGGGAGGGACAGCCCCAGCATTTT.

Only a few counts were recorded for this clone. This chain uses TRBV29-1 with TRBJ1-4, with D uncertain. Between the trimmed V and J ends, which lost 3 bases and 8 bases, there was a span of 13 bases. In germline, CDR1 is SQVTM, CDR2 ANQGSEA. This CDR3 is built from 13 residues. The CDR3 nucleotides read TGCAGCGTTGAGACCCCCTCCGCGGAAAAACTGTTTTTT. Translating it yields CSVETPSAEKLFF.

The chain recombines TRBV7-9 with TRBJ2-1; D ambiguous. Germline loops: CDR1 SEHNR, CDR2 FQNEAQ (reference sequence). This CDR3 is 15 amino acids long. The V gene lost 3 bases and the J gene lost 0 bases, with 9 bases spanning the gap. The CDR3 nucleotides read TGTGCCAGCAGCTTCGACGGAAACTCCTACAATGAGCAGTTCTTC. It specifies CASSFDGNSYNEQFF.

The chain combines TRBV5-6 with TRBJ1-4; the D gene is possibly TRBD1 (5 bases). The germline gives CDR1 SGHDT, CDR2 YYEEEE. The CDR3 covers 15 residues. V was clipped by 0 bases and J by 8 bases, with 14 bases between them. The CDR3 region has the DNA TGTGCCAGCAGCTTGGAGGGGATTGGACGCGAAAAACTGTTTTTT. This translates into CASSLEGIGREKLFF. Together with reference TRBV5-6 and TRBJ1-4, the CDR3 gives the full variable domain: DAGVTQSPTHLIKTRGQQVTLRCSPKSGHDTVSWYQQALGQGPQFIFQYYEEEERQRGNFPDRFSGHQFPNYSSELNVNALLLGDSALYLCASSLEGIGREKLFFGSGTQLSVL.

This rearrangement joins TRBV10-3 to TRBJ2-7; 7 bases are shared with TRBD2. V dropped 2 bases and J dropped 12; count of bases not matched to a gene: 4. Germline V lookup: CDR1 ENHRY, CDR2 SYGVKD. The CDR3 totals 11 residues. The DNA of the CDR3 is TGTGCCATCAGTGAGGGGGGACTATGGTACTTC. It translates to CAISEGGLWYF.

V and J are TRBV4-2 and TRBJ2-2; 11 bases match TRBD2. The J segment lost 0 bases and the V segment lost 1 base, leaving 7 bases of the junction unmatched. The length of the CDR3 is 19 residues. Germline lookup yields CDR1 LGHNA and CDR2 YNFKEQ. CDR3 loop: CASSQVDGTSGTNTGELFF. The CDR3 DNA is TGTGCCAGCAGCCAAGTTGACGGGACTAGCGGAACGAACACCGGGGAGCTGTTTTTT.